The entry below describes one TCR beta chain. PCR involved 60 Vbeta and 13 Jbeta primers. The method was immunoSEQ multiplex PCR; TCRdb's version includes in-frame clones alone and lacks a portion of them. The sample has around 140,000 clones; around 77% are singletons. The sample belongs to a study of cytomegalovirus exposure and HLA in healthy donors. J lost 2 bases, V lost 5 bases, and 7 bases had no gene match. Per the germline V gene, CDR1 is SGHTA and CDR2 is FQGNSA. This CDR3 comprises 15 residues. This TCR was sampled from a male donor in good health and CMV-seropositive. V is TRBV7-2 and J is TRBJ2-3; 7 nucleotides agree with TRBD1. Sequenced input: PBMCs. As DNA, the CDR3 is TGTGCCAGCAGCCAACAGGGGTCAAACACAGATACGCAGTATTTT. Translated, it gives CASSQQGSNTDTQYF. The full variable domain, with the rest looked up from reference TRBV7-2 and TRBJ2-3, is GAGVSQSPSNKVTEKGKDVELRCDPISGHTALYWYRQSLGQGLEFLIYFQGNSAPDKSGLPSDRFSAERTGGSVSTLTIQRTQQEDSAVYLCASSQQGSNTDTQYFGPGTRLTVL.